This passage covers 28 T cell receptor beta chains from one sample sequenced in a study of PD-1 blockade in classical Hodgkin lymphoma. Patients all relapsed after autologous stem cell transplantation, and there was variation in brentuximab vedotin exposure. This table comes from immunoSEQ multiplex PCR, and its TCRdb copy is limited to in-frame clones, with some not included. This sample has approximately 50,000 clones, with 88% found just once. The specimen was peripheral blood mononuclear cells (PBMCs), collected before the second cycle of nivolumab. These receptors were obtained from a human donor with classical Hodgkin lymphoma.

The chain couples TRBV9 to TRBJ2-5, with a possible D match to TRBD1 (5 bases). Trimming shortened V by 3 bases and J by 1 base, and 7 bases separated the two germline ends. This CDR3 comprises 13 residues. CDR1 and CDR2 (germline): SGDLS, YYNGEE. The CDR3 region has the DNA TGTGCCAGCAGCGGGACACCCCAAGAGACCCAGTACTTC. Translating it yields CASSGTPQETQYF. The variable domain in full, completed from reference TRBV9 and TRBJ2-5, reads DSGVTQTPKHLITATGQRVTLRCSPRSGDLSVYWYQQSLDQGLQFLIQYYNGEERAKGNILERFSAQQFPDLHSELNLSSLELGDSALYFCASSGTPQETQYFGPGTRLLVL.

The gene calls are TRBV5-1 and TRBJ1-2; D not resolved. Germline assignment: CDR1 SGHRS and CDR2 YFSETQ. Trimming stripped 0 bases from V and 7 bases from J, with 10 bases between. The CDR3 length is 13 residues. The CDR3 sequence is CASSLVEWGGYTF. The CDR3 coding sequence is TGCGCCAGCAGCTTGGTCGAGTGGGGTGGCTACACCTTC. Based on the CDR3 plus reference TRBV5-1 and TRBJ1-2, the full variable domain is KAGVTQTPRYLIKTRGQQVTLSCSPISGHRSVSWYQQTPGQGLQFLFEYFSETQRNKGNFPGRFSGRQFSNSRSEMNVSTLELGDSALYLCASSLVEWGGYTFGSGTRLTVV.

The CDR3 protein is CASSEAKGLSEAFF. In DNA form, the CDR3 reads TGTGCCAGCAGTGAAGCCAAGGGGCTTAGTGAAGCTTTCTTT. The rearrangement links TRBV2 to TRBJ1-1; possible D gene TRBD1, 5 bases. Germline lookup yields CDR1 SNHLY and CDR2 FYNNEI. This CDR3 has 14 amino acids. Trimming took 0 bases from V and 7 from J, leaving 12 bases between them.

The sample holds a few counts of this clone. The chain links TRBV27 to TRBJ1-6; a possible D gene is TRBD1 (5 bases). This CDR3 is built from 13 residues. Looked up from germline, CDR1 is MNHEY and CDR2 is SMNVEV (reference sequence). Trimming took 5 bases from V and 7 from J, leaving 9 bases between them. DNA for the CDR3: TGTGCCAGCAGTGATAGACAGAATTCACCCCTCCACTTT. This sequence encodes CASSDRQNSPLHF.

The V gene is TRBV29-1, the J gene TRBJ2-7; possibly TRBD2 for D (5 bases). Per germline, CDR1 SQVTM and CDR2 ANQGSEA. V was shortened by 4 bases and J by 1 base, with 35 bases between the two germline ends. This CDR3 comprises 21 residues. Here the CDR3 DNA reads TGCAGCGTTGTGCCTTCGGTTGATCCCCGAGGGTATACCGCTTTATCCTACGAGCAGTACTTC. Residues: CSVVPSVDPRGYTALSYEQYF.

The chain links TRBV5-1 to TRBJ2-1; D uncertain. The CDR3 is 12 residues long. Deletions cut 4 bases from V and 3 bases from J, with 5 bases between. Germline V gene lookup returns CDR1 SGHRS and CDR2 YFSETQ. CDR3: CASSRVYNEQFF. CDR3 DNA: TGCGCCAGCAGCCGGGTCTACAATGAGCAGTTCTTC.

This clone was recorded once. V usage is TRBV2 and J usage is TRBJ2-3; 8 positions agree with TRBD2. The V gene end was trimmed by 3 bases and the J gene end by 7 bases; junction bases not matched to a gene: 12. Germline V gene sequence: CDR1 SNHLY, CDR2 FYNNEI. The CDR3 length is 16 residues. Here the CDR3 reads CASSEGWAGGGNTQYF. The CDR3 DNA is TGTGCCAGCAGTGAGGGCTGGGCGGGGGGAGGAAATACGCAGTATTTT.

The chain is built from TRBV6-6 and TRBJ1-5; 8 nucleotides match TRBD1. Germline lookup yields CDR1 MNHNY and CDR2 SVGAGI (reference sequence). The V segment lost 5 bases and the J segment 2 bases; nucleotides outside the gene matches: 5. This CDR3 contains 15 residues. CDR3 in amino acids: CASSPPGQGNQPQHF. CDR3 nucleotide sequence: TGTGCCAGCAGTCCCCCGGGACAGGGCAATCAGCCCCAGCATTTT.

This clone showed up just once. V gene TRBV7-9 combines with J gene TRBJ2-3; D is undetermined. V dropped 4 bases and J dropped 2 bases, with 4 bases sitting between them. The CDR3 covers 12 residues. CDR1 SEHNR and CDR2 FQNEAQ come from the germline V gene (reference sequence). In DNA, the CDR3 is TGTGCCAGCAGCTACTACACAGATACGCAGTATTTT. It translates to CASSYYTDTQYF.

The chain recombines TRBV5-4 with TRBJ2-3; 8 bases line up with TRBD1. After removal of 4 bases from V and 4 bases from J, the junction contained 5 bases not matched to a gene. The germline CDR1 and CDR2 sequences are SGHNT and YYREEE (reference sequence). This CDR3 has 14 amino acids. The CDR3 protein is CASSLSGGADTQYF. In DNA, the CDR3 is TGTGCCAGCAGCCTATCAGGGGGCGCAGATACGCAGTATTTT.

The chain is built from TRBV7-2 and TRBJ2-7; TRBD2 is a possible D gene (5 bases). Trimming stripped 7 bases from V and 2 bases from J, with 9 bases between. The CDR3 covers 12 residues. Per the germline V gene, CDR1 is SGHTA and CDR2 is FQGNSA. CDR3 sequence reads: CASTTKPYEQYF. CDR3 sequence (DNA): TGTGCCAGCACGACTAAACCCTACGAGCAGTACTTC.

The chain links TRBV5-4 to TRBJ1-4, with a weak D call TRBD1 (5 bases). Germline lookup yields CDR1 SGHNT and CDR2 YYREEE (reference sequence). The CDR3 extends over 16 amino acids. Trimming took off 0 bases at V and 0 bases at J, with 9 bases between the two ends. CDR3 DNA: TGTGCCAGCAGCTTGGACAGGATGGCAACTAATGAAAAACTGTTTTTT. This codes for CASSLDRMATNEKLFF.

The chain combines TRBV5-1 with TRBJ2-5, with TRBD2 matching 11 bases. This CDR3 has 15 residues. The germline V gene encodes CDR1 SGHRS and CDR2 YFSETQ. V shed 4 bases, J shed 4 bases, and the junction held 6 bases outside the gene matches. DNA of the CDR3: TGCGCCAGCAGCCCGGGACTAGCGGAGGGAGAGACCCAGTACTTC. The encoded protein is CASSPGLAEGETQYF.

CDR3 protein: CASSLSGTHSTDTQYF. The CDR3 region has the DNA TGCGCCAGCAGCTTGTCCGGGACTCATAGCACAGATACGCAGTATTTT. The chain combines TRBV5-1 with TRBJ2-3, with a tentative D call TRBD2 (6 bases). Between the trimmed V and J ends, which lost 1 base and 0 bases, there was a span of 12 bases. The CDR3 loop spans 16 amino acids. The germline V gene has CDR1 SGHRS and CDR2 YFSETQ. Combining the CDR3 with reference TRBV5-1 and TRBJ2-3 gives the whole variable domain KAGVTQTPRYLIKTRGQQVTLSCSPISGHRSVSWYQQTPGQGLQFLFEYFSETQRNKGNFPGRFSGRQFSNSRSEMNVSTLELGDSALYLCASSLSGTHSTDTQYFGPGTRLTVL.

The rearrangement joins TRBV5-1 to TRBJ2-5; a possible D gene is TRBD1 (6 bases). Trimming cost V 4 bases and J 4 bases, with 11 bases left between them. CDR1 is SGHRS and CDR2 is YFSETQ in the germline V gene. The length of the CDR3 is 13 residues. CDR3 nucleotide sequence: TGCGCCAGCAGCCCTGGGGGCCTAGAGACCCAGTACTTC. Protein: CASSPGGLETQYF.

The chain links TRBV7-9 to TRBJ2-1; TRBD2 matches at 8 bases. Germline V gene sequence: CDR1 SEHNR, CDR2 FQNEAQ (reference sequence). This CDR3 has 15 amino acids. V lost 2 bases and J lost 4; bases outside the gene matches: 4. The CDR3 reads CASSLWTSSYNEQFF. In DNA form, the CDR3 reads TGTGCCAGCAGCTTATGGACTAGCAGTTACAATGAGCAGTTCTTC.

The chain joins TRBV27 to TRBJ2-2, with 7 bases that match TRBD2. Germline-derived CDR1 and CDR2 are MNHEY and SMNVEV (reference sequence). CDR3 size: 14 residues. The J segment lost 4 bases and the V segment lost 4 bases, leaving 3 bases of the junction unmatched. CDR3 loop: CASSWGGGTGELFF. The CDR3 nucleotides are TGTGCCAGCAGTTGGGGGGGAGGCACCGGGGAGCTGTTTTTT.

V usage is TRBV6-1 and J usage is TRBJ1-2; D gene ambiguous. The CDR3 contains 15 residues. Germline V CDR1 and CDR2: MNHNS, SASEGT. V shed 0 bases and J shed 0 bases, with 8 bases lying between them. Written as DNA, the CDR3 is TGTGCCAGCAGTGAAGCGCCGACACCTAACTATGGCTACACCTTC. This sequence encodes CASSEAPTPNYGYTF.

The chain joins TRBV19 to TRBJ1-6; no reliable D call. From germline, CDR1 is LNHDA and CDR2 SQIVND (reference sequence). Deletions cut 7 bases from V and 7 bases from J, with 11 bases between. This CDR3 is 13 amino acids long. For the CDR3, the DNA is TGTGCCAGTAACGAGGGTACAAATTCACCCCTCCACTTT. Amino acid sequence: CASNEGTNSPLHF.

V usage is TRBV2 and J usage is TRBJ1-6; 7 bases are a match to TRBD1. Germline assignment: CDR1 SNHLY and CDR2 FYNNEI. The CDR3 consists of 16 residues. V was clipped by 5 bases and J by 8 bases; unmatched bases: 12. The CDR3 sequence: CASSWGNRGKYSPLHF. CDR3 nucleotide sequence: TGTGCCAGCAGTTGGGGGAACAGGGGAAAGTATTCACCCCTCCACTTT.

The chain links TRBV5-1 to TRBJ1-5; TRBD1 might be the D (6 bases). V lost 0 bases and J lost 3, with 10 bases in between. The CDR3 covers 15 residues. CDR1 is SGHRS and CDR2 is YFSETQ in the germline V gene. CDR3 sequence: CASSLEGVANQPQHF. In DNA, the CDR3 is TGCGCCAGCAGCTTGGAGGGGGTCGCCAATCAGCCCCAGCATTTT. Filled out from reference TRBV5-1 and TRBJ1-5, the complete variable domain reads KAGVTQTPRYLIKTRGQQVTLSCSPISGHRSVSWYQQTPGQGLQFLFEYFSETQRNKGNFPGRFSGRQFSNSRSEMNVSTLELGDSALYLCASSLEGVANQPQHFGDGTRLSIL.

The V gene is TRBV5-1, the J gene TRBJ1-1; D is undetermined. Germline V gene sequence: CDR1 SGHRS, CDR2 YFSETQ. The V gene lost 4 bases and the J gene lost 1 base, with 8 bases spanning the gap. The CDR3 has 13 residues. The CDR3 sequence: CASSVRENTEAFF. In nucleotides, the CDR3 is TGCGCCAGCAGCGTCCGGGAGAACACTGAAGCTTTCTTT.

Remarks on this clone: Additional DNA sequences in this sample encode the identical CDR3. The chain combines TRBV5-1 with TRBJ2-7, with 11 bases fitting TRBD2. The length of the CDR3 is 15 residues. Trimming took 0 bases from V and 4 from J; bases not matched to a gene: 3. Per germline, CDR1 SGHRS and CDR2 YFSETQ. CDR3 nucleotide sequence: TGCGCCAGCAGCTTGGTAGCGGGGGGGTCTTACGAGCAGTACTTC. Its protein product is CASSLVAGGSYEQYF.

The chain carries TRBV10-3 and TRBJ1-6; a possible D gene is TRBD1 (5 bases). V was shortened by 4 bases and J by 10 bases, with 20 bases between the two germline ends. Per germline, CDR1 ENHRY and CDR2 SYGVKD. The length of the CDR3 is 16 residues. The DNA of the CDR3 is TGTGCCATCAGTGTATTTGGGGCAGGGCCCAACTCACCCCTCCACTTT. This encodes CAISVFGAGPNSPLHF.

This sequence joins TRBV20-1 and TRBJ2-1; D is ambiguous. The CDR3 is 11 residues long. The germline V gene encodes CDR1 DFQATT and CDR2 SNEGSKA (reference sequence). The V end was cut by 7 bases, the J end by 3 bases, with 7 bases between. CDR3 coding DNA: TGCAGTGTGACTTACTACAATGAGCAGTTCTTC. Translated: CSVTYYNEQFF.

The chain uses TRBV7-9 and TRBJ2-7, with 7 bases that match TRBD2. The germline CDR1 and CDR2 sequences are SEHNR and FQNEAQ (reference sequence). The V and J ends lost 5 bases and 0 bases, in that order; junction bases with no gene match: 4. The CDR3 spans 14 residues. This chain's CDR3 is CASSQRGLSYEQYF. CDR3 bases: TGTGCCAGCAGCCAGCGGGGCCTCTCCTACGAGCAGTACTTC. Supplemented by reference TRBV7-9 and TRBJ2-7, the full variable domain reads DTGVSQNPRHKITKRGQNVTFRCDPISEHNRLYWYRQTLGQGPEFLTYFQNEAQLEKSRLLSDRFSAERPKGSFSTLEIQRTEQGDSAMYLCASSQRGLSYEQYFGPGTRLTVT.

The chain carries TRBV28 and TRBJ2-4; 7 bases agree with TRBD1. The V and J ends lost 2 bases and 3 bases, in that order; junction bases with no gene match: 4. From germline, CDR1 is MDHEN and CDR2 SYDVKM. The CDR3 is 15 amino acids. The CDR3 DNA reads as TGTGCCAGCAGTTTAGTCCAGGGGGACAAAAACATTCAGTACTTC. It translates to CASSLVQGDKNIQYF.

In its sample, this clone was seen once. V and J are TRBV4-2 and TRBJ2-1, with 9 positions matching TRBD2. Germline V gene lookup returns CDR1 LGHNA and CDR2 YNFKEQ. The CDR3 has 17 residues. Germline trimming cut 3 bases from V and 4 bases from J; bases unmatched to any gene: 10. CDR3 sequence (DNA): TGTGCCAGCAGCCAGGGGAGCGGGGGGTCTTCTTACAATGAGCAGTTCTTC. Encoded protein: CASSQGSGGSSYNEQFF.